The entry below gives a single T cell receptor beta chain sequence along with its context. It has no known antigen specificity. No base quality information exists; no much larger clone differs at one position. These data originate in a study of shared clonotypes between healthy human individuals (dated by TCRdb to about 2020). The study in broad terms: Two women and a few men aged 18 to 49 years were included in the cohort. Leukapheresis yielded between about 0.9 and 8.9 billion PBMCs per donor. To estimate repertoire size and how much clonotype sharing occurs between individuals, the study deeply sequenced the blood TCR repertoires of roughly 5 healthy adults. Different laboratories and diverse techniques were used to prepare libraries and sequence TCR repertoires, to increase sequencing depth and limit assay-specific biases. For each donor, CD4 naive and CD4 memory were each run on three plates, CD8 naive on two plates, and CD8 memory on one plate. Here is what the overall study found, with its caveats: Incomplete sequencing was indicated by rarefaction of sorted-subset datasets, despite the large sequencing depth. Across a few donors, approximately 5% of naive CD4, roughly 3.3% of naive CD8, 2.3% of memory CD4, and approximately 0.4% of memory CD8 clonotypes were shared. Based on pairwise subsampling, the degree of clonotype sharing among donors was expected to be affected by sequencing depth. Compared with non-shared clonotypes, the clonotypes found in all four sorted-subset donors had higher generation probabilities. The small number of donors limited the genetic and exposure-history diversity represented. Sampling was restricted to blood, and TCR repertoires in tissue are likely to differ from TCR repertoires in blood. Estimated clonotype richness was generally larger for naive than for memory subsets.

V is cut by 5 bases and J by 6 bases, and the space between the germline ends is 22 bases. The CDR3 measures 16 amino acids from cysteine to phenylalanine. Only the CDR3 region is kept as DNA, spanning 48 bases read in frame from base 1. The germline V gene sets CDR1 to LGHNA and CDR2 to YNFKEQ. Using the deep immunoSEQ assay, multiplex PCR amplified TCR CDR3 regions from genomic DNA. For each cell subset, the extracted genomic DNA was distributed evenly across all wells of several immunoSEQ 96-well plates, and each plate served as one replicate. For sorted subsets, around 200 ng genomic DNA, equal to 30,000 or so T cell genomes, was loaded into each replicate PCR. Purified libraries were quantified with a Qubit 3.0 fluorometer, sized on a Bioanalyzer 2100, and re-quantified with the KAPA Library Quantification kit. Every immunoSEQ 96-well plate was sequenced on a separate single-read 150-cycle Illumina NextSeq 550 flow cell. The original methods were these. Because only junctional sequences without quality scores were contained in the immunoSEQ output, filtering matching that applied to full-length reads could not be performed. To assign V/J genes and CDR3, sequences were annotated against IMGT germline references using PyIR, a Python wrapper for IgBLAST v1.9. Any read was removed if the V/J assignment was weak (E-value above 1e-6), the CDR3 was missing, or the read contained stop codons, out-of-frame junctions, or ambiguous translated residues. A V3J clonotype was defined by an identical inferred V gene, J gene, and CDR3 amino acid sequence. Percentage overlap between repertoires was computed as shared unique clonotypes divided by the size of the smaller repertoire. Three approaches were used to assess repertoire richness: RTK rarefaction, the Chao1 estimator, and Recon v2.1 estimates of unobserved clonotypes. Generation probabilities for all TCRbeta clonotypes obtained by the gDNA method from several donors were computed using OLGA. Imported from immuneACCESS, the table was reduced by TCRdb to in-frame sequences with V and J called. These copies leave out some clones; in studies compared against another copy, an unresolved V gene accounts for under half, and the cause of the remainder is not known. V, J and clone size reflect that table, while D and trimming were determined from the DNA. The sample contains roughly 760,000 clones, approximately 79% of them found a single time. Approximately 1.6% of the sample goes to the ten largest clones.

The donors were healthy, HIV-negative adults who had no recently reported acute infections or vaccinations. Every donor was a Caucasian adult living in Nashville, Tennessee, USA. CD4+ T cells were enriched through magnetic negative selection, after which naive cells were positively selected on CD45RA and the remaining negative fraction served as the memory subset. Blood was collected by leukapheresis, and PBMCs were isolated by Ficoll-Histopaque density gradient centrifugation and then cryopreserved in liquid nitrogen vapor phase. Analytical flow cytometry was used to check the purity and quantity of every magnetically sorted T cell population. Genomic DNA was isolated from each sorted fraction and quantified by UV absorbance on a Nanodrop 2000c.

Sequenced sample: memory CD4+ T cells sorted from blood. The cell subset or site label on this specimen signifies: CD45RA-negative fraction. The sequence is built from TRBV4-2 and TRBJ1-1, with the D gene call left open. The sequence was collected from a young woman in good health. The CDR3 protein sequence reads: CASSAAAGRANPEAFF. In nucleotide form, the sequence is TGTGCCAGCAGCGCCGCCGCCGGACGGGCTAACCCTGAAGCTTTCTTT.